This TCR beta chain emerged from a study of T cell responses to AZD1222 COVID-19 vaccine listed by TCRdb under 2021. Regarding the complete study: TCR sequencing covered about 230 trial participants: 207 given two doses of AZD1222 and 26 given two doses of MenACWY control vaccine. Enrollment into the trials was organized by age into subgroups of 18-55, 56-69 and 70-plus years, and those subgroups contained roughly 150, 30 and 60 TCR-sequenced participants, respectively. What the authors observed across the whole study: Conclusions about previously exposed vaccinees are limited, since just six AZD1222 recipients were seropositive for SARS-CoV-2 at baseline. Reportedly, close to half of the unique spike-specific TCRs recognized epitopes lying outside the regions that are mutated in the B.1.351 and B.1.1.7 variants. No day 14 peak-response samples were available, so repertoires were characterized only after the peak T cell response. Participants were mostly white British, with more females than males. The authors suggested clonal diversity may have been underestimated. The 56-69-year group was small, and its depth increase did not reach significance, likely because of low power. Spike-specific TCR breadth and depth rose significantly after two AZD1222 doses compared with day 0 and with MenACWY recipients. The whole spike protein was spanned by vaccine-associated CD4 TCRs, and dominant responses were seen in regions 160-218 and 743-854.

As concerns this clone: Its antigen is unknown. Base-call qualities are not available, and no considerably larger clone is one nucleotide away.

Sample time point, as interpreted from the label and publication: about 28 days (+/-7) after the second vaccine dose. Because spike-specific TCR depth and breadth did not differ between the two schedules, AZD1222 recipients who got a second dose at roughly 4 weeks were pooled with those who got a second dose at roughly 12 weeks. Samples from vaccinated people were obtained from the UK trials COV001 and COV002, which included a single-blind randomized controlled phase 2/3 trial of AZD1222 (ChAdOx1 nCoV-19) in healthy adults. For TCRbeta chain sequencing, PBMC samples were collected from trial participants at day 0 and at day 28 after the second dose. The CDR3 regions of human TCRbeta chains were analyzed by immunosequencing. From the authors' description of their analysis: TCRs in the repertoires were compared against a reference library of SARS-CoV-2-specific TCRs that had been generated with the MIRA antigen-specificity platform. Breadth was defined as the fraction of unique TCRs that were SARS-CoV-2-associated. Depth was defined as the fraction of total T cells that were SARS-CoV-2-associated. Each spike-specific TCR was assigned to its reactive spike region and to a CD4 or CD8 class using the MIRA data. Log10-transformed breadth and depth values were compared by one-way ANOVA with Sidak's multiple comparisons tests. TCRdb provides this immuneACCESS table in a form limited to in-frame rearrangements. Some clones are lacking; in checked studies, under half of them reflect an unresolved V gene, and why the rest are absent is not known. V and J calls and clone size come straight from that table; D and trimming were deduced from the DNA. This sample lists around 120,000 clones; about 93% were detected once. The ten largest clonotypes hold less than 6% of the sample.

The CDR3 numbers 17 residues from cysteine through phenylalanine. Solely the CDR3 DNA is kept, with 51 bases framed from the first base. The germline V gene supplies CDR1 SGHAT and CDR2 FQNNGV. The germline V end is reduced by 5 bases and the J end by 3 bases; junction bases left unmatched: 10. The rearrangement joined TRBV11-2 to TRBJ1-1, and TRBD1 matches 12 of the central bases. The specimen comprised peripheral blood, sampled 28 days after the second AZD1222 dose. This receptor was taken from an adult who received the AZD1222 COVID-19 vaccine. The CDR3 region has the sequence CASSPSWDRGQYTEAFF. The nucleotide sequence reads TGTGCCAGCAGCCCGTCCTGGGACAGGGGGCAGTACACTGAAGCTTTCTTT.